These 23 T cell receptor beta chains came from one sample sequenced in a study of beta chain features in type 1 diabetes. The investigators reverse transcribed all of the isolated RNA, so they sequenced expressed TCRB transcripts. Data came from immunoSEQ multiplex PCR; TCRdb stores just in-frame clones and leaves some out. The repertoire holds 850,000 to 900,000 clones, with 17% as singletons. Material: naive CD4+ T cells from blood. These receptors were obtained from a woman aged 18-29 years in good health.

In this sample, this clone turned up a few times. The V and J genes are TRBV2 and TRBJ2-1; TRBD2 is a possible D gene (5 bases). The CDR3 length is 13 residues. Trimming removed 1 base from V and 9 bases from J, with 10 bases in between. CDR1 is SNHLY and CDR2 is FYNNEI in the germline V gene. The CDR3 sequence is CASSEGPAGEQFF. The DNA of the CDR3 is TGTGCCAGCAGTGAAGGACCGGCGGGTGAGCAGTTCTTC.

This clone was observed a few times. The chain links TRBV27 to TRBJ1-1; D not resolved. CDR1 MNHEY and CDR2 SMNVEV come from the germline V gene (reference sequence). The CDR3 is 16 amino acids. V was pared by 4 bases and J by 3 bases, with 18 bases between. The CDR3 here is CASSSHVLGVDTEAFF. DNA for the CDR3: TGTGCCAGCAGTTCCCACGTGTTGGGTGTAGACACTGAAGCTTTCTTT.

This clone has just a few counts. V usage is TRBV4-2 and J usage is TRBJ2-3; 8 bases are a match to TRBD1. Germline V lookup: CDR1 LGHNA, CDR2 YNFKEQ. This CDR3 has 19 amino acids. Trimming took 0 bases from V and 0 from J; bases not matched to a gene: 11. The CDR3 nucleotides read TGTGCCAGCAGCCAAGATCATCCCGAGACAGGGGTGAGCACAGATACGCAGTATTTT. It is translated as CASSQDHPETGVSTDTQYF.

As concerns this clone: An end of the junction differs from the germline gene, which may be a read error. In the same sample, other DNA sequences code for this CDR3. The rearrangement joins TRBV18 to TRBJ1-1; D is ambiguous. CDR1 and CDR2 from the germline V gene are KGHSH and LQKENI. This CDR3 is built from 14 residues. This chain's CDR3 is CASSFDGLNTEAFF. The CDR3 DNA reads TGCGCCAGCTCATTCGACGGTTTGAACACTGAAGCTTTCTTT.

The chain uses TRBV6-7 and TRBJ1-1, with D possibly being TRBD1 (5 bases). TRBV6-7 is an ORF for which the function is uncertain. The CDR3 covers 17 residues. V lost 2 bases to trimming and J lost 2 bases, with 18 bases between them. The CDR3 spells CASSYGGTQIRNTEAFF. Written as DNA, the CDR3 is TGTGCCAGCAGTTACGGGGGGACGCAGATACGAAACACTGAAGCTTTCTTT.

The rearrangement joins TRBV18 to TRBJ1-2; D possibly corresponds to TRBD1 (6 bases). The CDR3 runs to 15 residues. V was trimmed by 4 bases and J by 4 bases, leaving 16 bases between them. CDR1 is KGHSH, CDR2 LQKENI, per germline. The CDR3 nucleotides are TGTGCCAGCTCACTTCAACAGGGTGACGGCTATGGCTACACCTTC. Translation: CASSLQQGDGYGYTF. The full variable domain, in which reference TRBV18 and TRBJ1-2 provide the parts outside the CDR3, is NAGVMQNPRHLVRRRGQEARLRCSPMKGHSHVYWYRQLPEEGLKFMVYLQKENIIDESGMPKERFSAEFPKEGPSILRIQQVVRGDSAAYFCASSLQQGDGYGYTFGSGTRLTVV.

V gene TRBV7-9 combines with J gene TRBJ2-7, with 11 bases fitting TRBD1. Germline V gene data show CDR1 as SEHNR and CDR2 as FQNEAQ (reference sequence). This CDR3 contains 13 residues. With 8 bases clipped from V and 2 bases from J, the junction kept 2 bases outside the gene matches. This CDR3 reads CASEGQGAYEQYF. In DNA form, the CDR3 reads TGTGCCAGCGAGGGACAGGGGGCCTACGAGCAGTACTTC.

V gene TRBV7-2 combines with J gene TRBJ2-3, with D perhaps assigned TRBD1 or TRBD2 (5 bases each). The V end lost 5 bases, the J end lost 0 bases, and 15 bases lay between the germline ends. Germline values: CDR1 SGHTA, CDR2 FQGNSA. CDR3 size: 16 residues. DNA for the CDR3: TGTGCCAGCAGCATCAACTCGAGGGGAAGCACAGATACGCAGTATTTT. It encodes CASSINSRGSTDTQYF.

In this sample, this clone turned up a few times. The chain uses TRBV4-3 and TRBJ2-7, with 7 nucleotides matching TRBD1. Germline loops: CDR1 LGHNA, CDR2 YSLEER. The CDR3 spans 16 residues. Losses at the gene ends were 4 bases for V and 3 bases for J; bases not matched to a gene: 12. CDR3 DNA sequence: TGCGCCAGCAGCCCTGGGCCGGTGGGACAGATCTACGAGCAGTACTTC. Its translation: CASSPGPVGQIYEQYF.

V and J are TRBV29-1 and TRBJ2-3; perhaps TRBD1 as D (5 bases). V was cut by 2 bases and J by 2 bases, with 8 bases left in between. The length of the CDR3 is 13 residues. Per germline, CDR1 SQVTM and CDR2 ANQGSEA. CDR3 sequence (DNA): TGCAGCGTTGAAAAAGGGGCCACAGATACGCAGTATTTT. This codes for CSVEKGATDTQYF.

The sample holds a few counts of this clone. CDR3 protein: CASSLGLAAINEQFF. In nucleotides, the CDR3 is TGTGCCAGCAGTCTAGGACTAGCGGCTATCAATGAGCAGTTCTTC. This sequence joins TRBV14 and TRBJ2-1; 10 nucleotides match TRBD2. Germline trimming cut 6 bases from V and 6 bases from J; bases unmatched to any gene: 8. CDR1 is SGHDN, CDR2 FVKESK, per germline. The CDR3 is 15 amino acids.

This clone was seen a few times. The gene calls are TRBV7-2 and TRBJ1-1; D is unclear. Per germline, CDR1 SGHTA and CDR2 FQGNSA. V was cut by 2 bases and J by 5 bases, with 6 bases left in between. The CDR3 is 12 amino acids. CDR3 nucleotide sequence: TGTGCCAGCAGCTTATTATTAACTGAAGCTTTCTTT. Translating it yields CASSLLLTEAFF. The full variable domain, completed using reference TRBV7-2 and TRBJ1-1, is GAGVSQSPSNKVTEKGKDVELRCDPISGHTALYWYRQSLGQGLEFLIYFQGNSAPDKSGLPSDRFSAERTGGSVSTLTIQRTQQEDSAVYLCASSLLLTEAFFGQGTRLTVV.

The J gene is TRBJ1-2, the V gene TRBV6-1; weak D call: TRBD1 (5 bases). CDR1 and CDR2 from the germline V gene are MNHNS and SASEGT. Deletions cut 2 bases from V and 2 bases from J, with 21 bases between. The CDR3 sequence is 18 residues long. CDR3 DNA: TGTGCCAGCAGTGAAAATTTGGGGACCGCATCAACGAACTATGGCTACACCTTC. This translates into CASSENLGTASTNYGYTF.

The V and J genes are TRBV5-4 and TRBJ1-1; 9 bases align to TRBD1. The CDR3 is 14 amino acids. With V trimmed by 4 bases and J by 4 bases, 5 bases remained unmatched. Germline V gene sequence: CDR1 SGHNT, CDR2 YYREEE (reference sequence). CDR3 sequence: CASSRTGAGTEAFF. DNA for the CDR3: TGTGCCAGCAGCCGGACAGGGGCGGGCACTGAAGCTTTCTTT.

The chain has TRBV25-1 and TRBJ2-1; D possibly corresponds to TRBD2 (6 bases). The CDR3 is made up of 12 amino acids. V was shortened by 7 bases and J by 10 bases, with 14 bases between the two germline ends. Germline-derived CDR1 and CDR2 are MGHDK and SYGVNS. CDR3 residues: CASTDSGTEQFF. For the CDR3, the DNA is TGTGCCAGCACCGATAGCGGAACCGAGCAGTTCTTC.

There are a few counts of this clone. The chain combines TRBV10-3 with TRBJ2-7; 10 positions match TRBD1. The CDR3 runs 15 residues. Losses at the gene ends were 3 bases for V and 2 bases for J; bases not matched to a gene: 4. Germline V gene sequence: CDR1 ENHRY, CDR2 SYGVKD. CDR3 loop: CAISDWTGGPYEQYF. For the CDR3, the DNA is TGTGCCATCAGTGACTGGACAGGGGGGCCCTACGAGCAGTACTTC.

This clone came up a few times. The rearrangement links TRBV19 to TRBJ1-5; TRBD1 aligns across 7 bases. From germline, CDR1 is LNHDA and CDR2 SQIVND (reference sequence). CDR3 size: 18 residues. With 2 bases clipped from V and 0 bases from J, the junction kept 10 bases outside the gene matches. The CDR3 protein is CASSIIVGQVYSNQPQHF. The CDR3 coding sequence is TGTGCCAGTAGTATAATCGTTGGACAGGTTTATAGCAATCAGCCCCAGCATTTT.

The V call is TRBV6-5, the J call TRBJ2-2; 8 nucleotides align to TRBD1. Germline-derived CDR1 and CDR2 are MNHEY and SVGAGI. V was clipped by 4 bases and J by 5 bases; unmatched bases: 6. The CDR3 loop spans 15 amino acids. Written as DNA, the CDR3 is TGTGCCAGCAGTTCGAGGACAGGGCAAACCGGGGAGCTGTTTTTT. As protein: CASSSRTGQTGELFF.

Of note for this clone: Other nucleotide sequences from this sample produce the same CDR3. This chain links TRBV7-2 with TRBJ2-5; 7 bases are a match to TRBD1. This CDR3 spans 13 amino acids. V gave up 4 bases and J gave up 5 bases; unmatched junction bases: 4. Germline loops: CDR1 SGHTA, CDR2 FQGNSA. The DNA of the CDR3 is TGTGCCAGCAGCTACGACAGGGAGGAGACCCAGTACTTC. This codes for CASSYDREETQYF.

This clone was detected a few times. This chain links TRBV11-2 with TRBJ2-1, with D tentatively TRBD2 (6 bases). Germline lookup yields CDR1 SGHAT and CDR2 FQNNGV. This CDR3 is 15 amino acids long. V shed 5 bases and J shed 3 bases, with 14 bases lying between them. DNA of the CDR3: TGTGCCAGCAGCCCAAGGTGGGGGGACTACAATGAGCAGTTCTTC. It yields the protein CASSPRWGDYNEQFF. Looking up the rest from reference TRBV11-2 and TRBJ2-1 gives the full variable domain: EAGVAQSPRYKIIEKRQSVAFWCNPISGHATLYWYQQILGQGPKLLIQFQNNGVVDDSQLPKDRFSAERLKGVDSTLKIQPAKLEDSAVYLCASSPRWGDYNEQFFGPGTRLTVL.

This clone was counted between two and nine times. The rearrangement joins TRBV7-9 to TRBJ1-2, with TRBD1 as a possible D gene (6 bases). The CDR3 length is 15 residues. CDR1 and CDR2 (germline): SEHNR, FQNEAQ (reference sequence). The ends were cut back, 0 bases at V and 8 bases at J, with 16 bases in the middle. The CDR3 spells CASSLAGGARWGYTF. For the CDR3, the DNA is TGTGCCAGCAGCTTAGCCGGGGGCGCCCGATGGGGCTACACCTTC.

This sequence joins TRBV25-1 and TRBJ2-2; D is perhaps TRBD2 (5 bases). Trimming removed 10 bases from V and 7 bases from J, with 22 bases in between. Germline-derived CDR1 and CDR2 are MGHDK and SYGVNS. The CDR3 is made up of 15 amino acids. The CDR3 DNA is TGTGCCACACCCTCTAGACGAGGGCTCGGCGGGGAGCTGTTTTTT. Translated: CATPSRRGLGGELFF.

This clone was counted only a few times. This sequence joins TRBV28 and TRBJ2-7; 11 nucleotides match TRBD1. Germline-derived CDR1 and CDR2 are MDHEN and SYDVKM. The CDR3 covers 11 residues. Losses at the gene ends were 5 bases for V and 11 bases for J; bases not matched to a gene: 2. The chain's CDR3 is CASSGQGAKYF. For the CDR3, the DNA is TGTGCCAGCAGTGGACAGGGGGCGAAGTACTTC.